The clone carrying this TCR beta chain showed up many times. This CDR3 region has 15 residues. Per the germline V gene, CDR1 is SGDLS and CDR2 is YYNGEE. V was pared by 2 bases and J by 6 bases, with 5 bases of the junction left unmatched. This specimen belongs to a study of Graves' ophthalmopathy and Graves' hyperthyroidism. Overall study: Untreated patients at initial diagnosis provided peripheral blood.

PBMCs were isolated from a roughly 10 ml sample of fresh peripheral blood. Amplification targeted the TCR beta CDR3 regions, with RNA transcripts as the source material. Investigators did first-round RT-PCR with HTBI primers, then second-round multiplex PCR. TCRdb redid the calling of the multiplex PCR reads with MiXCR, one entry per CDR3 protein. The sample records approximately 480,000 distinct CDR3 sequences, over 13% being singletons. Sample: blood. The receptor's source is a woman under 40 with Graves' ophthalmopathy. V is TRBV9 and J is TRBJ2-2; 9 nucleotides align to TRBD2. The CDR3 DNA reads TGTGCCAGCAGCGTGGGAGCGGGGGGTTCCGGGGAGCTGTTTTTT. It translates to CASSVGAGGSGELFF.